These 9 T cell receptor beta chains share one sample of origin, sequenced in a study of T cell changes during pregnancy in multiple sclerosis (dated by TCRdb to about 2019). Libraries were made using the immunoSEQ multiplex PCR assay. The clones in this table, taken by TCRdb from immuneACCESS, are in-frame only. Not every clone is retained; where verified, under half of the shortfall comes from an unresolved V gene, and the cause of the rest is unknown. Across this sample there are 40,000 to 50,000 clones, with 90% to 95% seen only once. Roughly 8.1% of the sample is in the top ten clones. The sequences come from CD8+ T cells from peripheral blood mononuclear cells, collected in the third trimester of pregnancy. The receptors stem from a female donor with multiple sclerosis, enrolled in a pregnancy study.

This clone has only one observation. This sequence joins TRBV19 and TRBJ2-3; D is ambiguous. The CDR3 is 15 amino acids. Looked up from germline, CDR1 is LNHDA and CDR2 is SQIVND (reference sequence). The V and J ends lost 5 bases and 6 bases respectively, with 18 bases between them. The CDR3 DNA is TGTGCCAGTAGTCTTAGCTTGGGTCGTACGGATACGCAGTATTTT. Encoded protein: CASSLSLGRTDTQYF.

V usage is TRBV27 and J usage is TRBJ2-1; 7 nucleotides agree with TRBD1. Trimming removed 3 bases from V and 5 bases from J; junction bases left unmatched: 16. The CDR3 contains 18 residues. Germline assignment: CDR1 MNHEY and CDR2 SMNVEV (reference sequence). The CDR3, as DNA: TGTGCCAGCAGTTTTCGGGACAGACCGCGACGGATACACAATGAGCAGTTCTTC. As protein: CASSFRDRPRRIHNEQFF.

This chain uses TRBV9 with TRBJ2-3, with 11 positions matching TRBD2. Germline assignment: CDR1 SGDLS and CDR2 YYNGEE. The CDR3 runs to 14 residues. V shed 4 bases and J 3 bases; nucleotides not matched to a gene: 1. This CDR3 reads CASSLAGGTDTQYF. The CDR3 bases are TGTGCCAGCAGCCTAGCGGGAGGTACAGATACGCAGTATTTT.

The rearrangement joins TRBV5-4 to TRBJ2-7; 9 nucleotides agree with TRBD2. This CDR3 has 14 amino acids. Trimming removed 4 bases from V and 5 bases from J; junction bases left unmatched: 7. Germline V gives CDR1 SGHNT, CDR2 YYREEE (reference sequence). The chain's CDR3 is CASSPQWTSDEQYF. CDR3 nucleotides: TGTGCCAGCAGCCCGCAATGGACTAGCGACGAGCAGTACTTC.

This chain links TRBV7-8 with TRBJ2-3; the D is unclear. V lost 0 bases, J lost 4 bases, and 8 bases lay in between. Germline CDR1 is SGHVS and CDR2 is FQNEAQ. The CDR3 has 14 amino acids. CDR3 nucleotide sequence: TGTGCCAGCAGCTTAGCCTTGGGCCCAGATACGCAGTATTTT. This gives the protein CASSLALGPDTQYF.

The chain is built from TRBV27 and TRBJ2-7; D unresolved. The CDR3 extends over 12 amino acids. V was trimmed by 6 bases and J by 0 bases, leaving 6 bases between them. Per germline, CDR1 MNHEY and CDR2 SMNVEV (reference sequence). The CDR3 here is CASSYSSYEQYF. CDR3 nucleotide sequence: TGTGCCAGCAGCTACTCCTCCTACGAGCAGTACTTC.

The chain carries TRBV2 and TRBJ2-1; no clear D. The CDR3 runs to 11 residues. The germline V and J ends were trimmed by 3 bases and 14 bases, with 11 bases remaining between them. Germline CDR1 SNHLY, CDR2 FYNNEI. DNA of the CDR3: TGTGCCAGCAGTGATTGGCCCCGGGAGTTCTTC. Protein product: CASSDWPREFF. Drawing the rest from reference TRBV2 and TRBJ2-1, the complete variable domain is EPEVTQTPSHQVTQMGQEVILRCVPISNHLYFYWYRQILGQKVEFLVSFYNNEISEKSEIFDDQFSVERPDGSNFTLKIRSTKLEDSAMYFCASSDWPREFFGPGTRLTVL.

V is TRBV6-5 and J is TRBJ2-7, with 7 positions matching TRBD2. Germline V gives CDR1 MNHEY, CDR2 SVGAGI. J lost 5 bases, V lost 6 bases, and 7 bases had no gene match. The length of the CDR3 is 13 residues. The CDR3 reads CASSLGGAHEQYF. The CDR3 region has the DNA TGTGCCAGCAGCTTGGGAGGGGCCCACGAGCAGTACTTC.

The chain links TRBV7-8 to TRBJ1-1, with D uncertain. CDR1 and CDR2 from the germline V gene are SGHVS and FQNEAQ. V was cut by 5 bases and J by 4 bases, with 14 bases left in between. This CDR3 spans 14 amino acids. The DNA of the CDR3 is TGTGCCAGCAGCATCTCCCGACAAGCCACTGAAGCTTTCTTT. Protein product: CASSISRQATEAFF.